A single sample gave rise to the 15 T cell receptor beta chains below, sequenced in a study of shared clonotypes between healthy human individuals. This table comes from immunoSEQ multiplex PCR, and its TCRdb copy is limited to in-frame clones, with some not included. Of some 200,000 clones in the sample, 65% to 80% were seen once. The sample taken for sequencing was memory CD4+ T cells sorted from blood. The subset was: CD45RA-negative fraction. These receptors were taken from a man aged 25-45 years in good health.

CDR3 coding DNA: TGTGCCAGTAGTATGGCCAGGGGCAATCAGCCCCAGCATTTT. Protein product: CASSMARGNQPQHF. The rearrangement joins TRBV19 to TRBJ1-5, with D possibly being TRBD1 (5 bases). V was cut by 3 bases and J by 2 bases, with 8 bases left in between. This CDR3 spans 14 amino acids. The germline V gene encodes CDR1 LNHDA and CDR2 SQIVND (reference sequence).

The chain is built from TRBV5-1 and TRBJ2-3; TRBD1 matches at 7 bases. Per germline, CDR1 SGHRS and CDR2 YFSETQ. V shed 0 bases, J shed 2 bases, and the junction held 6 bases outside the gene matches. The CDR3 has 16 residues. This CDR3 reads CASSLAGRGITDTQYF. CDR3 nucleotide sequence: TGCGCCAGCAGCTTGGCGGGCAGGGGGATCACAGATACGCAGTATTTT.

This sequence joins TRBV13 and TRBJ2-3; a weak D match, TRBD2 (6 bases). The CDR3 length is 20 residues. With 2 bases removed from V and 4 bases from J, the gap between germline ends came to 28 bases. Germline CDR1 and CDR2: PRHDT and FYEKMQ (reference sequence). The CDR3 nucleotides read TGTGCCAGCAGCTTACGGCGGGGTCAAAGAGGGCCCACACGTGCAGATACGCAGTATTTT. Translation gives CASSLRRGQRGPTRADTQYF.

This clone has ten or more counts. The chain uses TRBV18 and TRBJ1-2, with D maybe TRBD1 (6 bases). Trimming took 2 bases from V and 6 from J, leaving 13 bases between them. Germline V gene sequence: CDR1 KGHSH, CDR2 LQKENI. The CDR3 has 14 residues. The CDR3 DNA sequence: TGTGCCAGCTCACCAGCCCGGGCAGGGGATGGCTACACCTTC. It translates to CASSPARAGDGYTF. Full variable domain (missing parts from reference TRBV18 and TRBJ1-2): NAGVMQNPRHLVRRRGQEARLRCSPMKGHSHVYWYRQLPEEGLKFMVYLQKENIIDESGMPKERFSAEFPKEGPSILRIQQVVRGDSAAYFCASSPARAGDGYTFGSGTRLTVV.

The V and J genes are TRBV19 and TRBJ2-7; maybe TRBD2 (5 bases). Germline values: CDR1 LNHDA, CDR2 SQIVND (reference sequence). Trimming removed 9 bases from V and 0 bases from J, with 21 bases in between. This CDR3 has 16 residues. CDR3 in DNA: TGTGCCAGCCAACCGCCCCGGGAACGAAGCTCCTACGAGCAGTACTTC. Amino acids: CASQPPRERSSYEQYF.

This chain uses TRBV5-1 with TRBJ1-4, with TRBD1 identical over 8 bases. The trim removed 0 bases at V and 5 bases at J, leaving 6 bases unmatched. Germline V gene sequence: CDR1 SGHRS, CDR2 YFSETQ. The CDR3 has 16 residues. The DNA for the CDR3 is TGCGCCAGCAGCTTGGATCCGGGACAGGAGAATGAAAAACTGTTTTTT. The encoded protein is CASSLDPGQENEKLFF.

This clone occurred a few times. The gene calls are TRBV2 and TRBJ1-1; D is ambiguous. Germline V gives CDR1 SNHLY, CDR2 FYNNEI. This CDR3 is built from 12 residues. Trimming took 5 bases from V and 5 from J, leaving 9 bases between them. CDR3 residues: CASSTSGTEAFF. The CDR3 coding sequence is TGTGCCAGCAGTACGAGTGGGACTGAAGCTTTCTTT.

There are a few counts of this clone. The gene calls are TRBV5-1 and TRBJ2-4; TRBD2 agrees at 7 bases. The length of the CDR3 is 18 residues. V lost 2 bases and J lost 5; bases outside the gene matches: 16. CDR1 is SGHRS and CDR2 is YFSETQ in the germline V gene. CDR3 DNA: TGCGCCAGCAGCTTTTCGGGTAGCAGGAGCGGGATAGAAAACATTCAGTACTTC. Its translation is CASSFSGSRSGIENIQYF.

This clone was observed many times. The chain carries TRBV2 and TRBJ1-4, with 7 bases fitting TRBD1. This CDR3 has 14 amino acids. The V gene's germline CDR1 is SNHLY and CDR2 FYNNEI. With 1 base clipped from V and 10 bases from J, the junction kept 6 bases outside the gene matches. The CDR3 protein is CASSEGGAGGKLFF. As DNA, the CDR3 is TGTGCCAGCAGTGAAGGAGGGGCAGGGGGAAAACTGTTTTTT.

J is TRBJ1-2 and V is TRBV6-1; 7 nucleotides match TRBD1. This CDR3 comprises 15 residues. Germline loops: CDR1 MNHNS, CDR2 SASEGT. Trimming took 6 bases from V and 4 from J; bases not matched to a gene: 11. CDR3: CASSGGVDRTYGYTF. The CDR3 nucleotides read TGTGCCAGCAGCGGGGGGGTGGACAGGACCTATGGCTACACCTTC.

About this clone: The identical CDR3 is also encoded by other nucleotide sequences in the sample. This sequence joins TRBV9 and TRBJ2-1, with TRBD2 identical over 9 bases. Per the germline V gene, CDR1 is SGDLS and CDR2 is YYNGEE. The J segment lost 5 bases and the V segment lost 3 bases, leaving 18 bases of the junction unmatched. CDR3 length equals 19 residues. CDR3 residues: CASSGRRAGGYQPNNEQFF. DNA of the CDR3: TGTGCCAGCAGCGGGAGGCGAGCGGGAGGCTATCAGCCTAACAATGAGCAGTTCTTC.

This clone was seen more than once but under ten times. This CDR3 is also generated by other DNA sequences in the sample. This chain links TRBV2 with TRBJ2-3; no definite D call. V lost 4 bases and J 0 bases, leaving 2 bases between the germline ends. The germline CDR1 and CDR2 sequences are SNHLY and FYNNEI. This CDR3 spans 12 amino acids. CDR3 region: CASSVSTDTQYF. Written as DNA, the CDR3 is TGTGCCAGCAGTGTCAGCACAGATACGCAGTATTTT.

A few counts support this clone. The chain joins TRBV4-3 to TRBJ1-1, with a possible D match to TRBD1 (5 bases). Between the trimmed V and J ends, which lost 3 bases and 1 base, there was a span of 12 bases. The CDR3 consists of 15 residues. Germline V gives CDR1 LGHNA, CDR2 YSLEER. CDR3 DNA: TGCGCCAGCAGCCACCAACAAACAGGGAACACTGAAGCTTTCTTT. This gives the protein CASSHQQTGNTEAFF.

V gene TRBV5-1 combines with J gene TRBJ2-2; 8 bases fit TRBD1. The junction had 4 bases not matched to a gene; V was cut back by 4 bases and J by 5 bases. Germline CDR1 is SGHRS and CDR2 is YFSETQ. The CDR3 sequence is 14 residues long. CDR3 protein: CASSLDRETGELFF. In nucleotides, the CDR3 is TGCGCCAGCAGCCTGGACAGGGAAACCGGGGAGCTGTTTTTT.

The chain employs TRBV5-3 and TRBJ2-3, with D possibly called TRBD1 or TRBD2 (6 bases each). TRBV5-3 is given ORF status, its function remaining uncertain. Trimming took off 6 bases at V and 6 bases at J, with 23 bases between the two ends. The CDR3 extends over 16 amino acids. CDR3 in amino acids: CARKAGLGGSKDTQYF. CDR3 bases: TGTGCCAGAAAGGCCGGATTGGGGGGCTCGAAGGATACGCAGTATTTT.